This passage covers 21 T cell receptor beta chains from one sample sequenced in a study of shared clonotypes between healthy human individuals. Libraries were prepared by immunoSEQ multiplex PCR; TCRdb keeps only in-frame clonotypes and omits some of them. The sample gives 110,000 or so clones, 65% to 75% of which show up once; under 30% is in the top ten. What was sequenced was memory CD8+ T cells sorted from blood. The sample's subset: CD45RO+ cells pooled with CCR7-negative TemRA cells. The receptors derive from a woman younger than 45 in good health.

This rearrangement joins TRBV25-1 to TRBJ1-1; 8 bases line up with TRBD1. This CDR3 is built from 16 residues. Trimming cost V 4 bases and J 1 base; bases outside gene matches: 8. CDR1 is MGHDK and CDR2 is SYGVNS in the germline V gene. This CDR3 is CASSGGQGLANTEAFF. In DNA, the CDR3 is TGTGCCAGCAGTGGCGGACAGGGCCTGGCGAACACTGAAGCTTTCTTT.

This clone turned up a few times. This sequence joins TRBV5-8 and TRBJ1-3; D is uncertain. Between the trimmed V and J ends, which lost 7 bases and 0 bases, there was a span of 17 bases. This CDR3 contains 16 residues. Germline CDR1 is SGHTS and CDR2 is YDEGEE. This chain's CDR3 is CASRRGLGYSGNTIYF. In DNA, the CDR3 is TGTGCCAGCCGACGTGGATTGGGATACTCTGGAAACACCATATATTTT.

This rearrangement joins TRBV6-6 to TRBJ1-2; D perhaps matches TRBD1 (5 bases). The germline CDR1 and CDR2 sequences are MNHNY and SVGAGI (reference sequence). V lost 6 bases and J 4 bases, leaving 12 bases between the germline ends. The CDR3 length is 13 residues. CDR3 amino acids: CASRFRDGYGYTF. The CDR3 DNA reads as TGTGCCAGCAGGTTTCGGGACGGCTATGGCTACACCTTC.

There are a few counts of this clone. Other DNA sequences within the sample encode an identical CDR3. The CDR3 nucleotides read TGTGCCAGCAGCTTGAACACTGAAGCTTTCTTT. Encoded protein: CASSLNTEAFF. The V gene is TRBV5-4, the J gene TRBJ1-1, with unresolved D. Germline V gene lookup returns CDR1 SGHNT and CDR2 YYREEE (reference sequence). The V gene lost 1 base and the J gene lost 2 bases, with 0 bases spanning the gap. The CDR3 length is 11 residues.

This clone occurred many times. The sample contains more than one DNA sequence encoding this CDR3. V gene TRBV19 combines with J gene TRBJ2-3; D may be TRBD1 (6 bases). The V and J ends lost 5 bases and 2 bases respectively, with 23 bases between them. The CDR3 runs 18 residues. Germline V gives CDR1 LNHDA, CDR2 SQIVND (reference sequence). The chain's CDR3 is CASSPTSPSQGFTDTQYF. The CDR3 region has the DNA TGTGCCAGTAGTCCAACCTCCCCCTCACAGGGCTTCACAGATACGCAGTATTTT.

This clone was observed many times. Written as DNA, the CDR3 is TGTGCCACCAGCAGAGCGACTGAAGGGAACGAGCAGTACTTC. Translated: CATSRATEGNEQYF. The rearrangement uses TRBV15 and TRBJ2-7, with D hard to call. This CDR3 comprises 14 residues. CDR1 is LNHNV and CDR2 is YYDKDF in the germline V gene (reference sequence). V lost 1 base to trimming and J lost 5 bases, with 12 bases between them.

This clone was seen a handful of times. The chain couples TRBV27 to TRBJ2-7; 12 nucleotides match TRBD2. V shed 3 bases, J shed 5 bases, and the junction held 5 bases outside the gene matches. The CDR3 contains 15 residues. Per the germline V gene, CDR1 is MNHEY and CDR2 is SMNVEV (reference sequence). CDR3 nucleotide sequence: TGTGCCAGCAGTTTCCTAGCGGGAGGGCCGAACGAGCAGTACTTC. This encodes CASSFLAGGPNEQYF.

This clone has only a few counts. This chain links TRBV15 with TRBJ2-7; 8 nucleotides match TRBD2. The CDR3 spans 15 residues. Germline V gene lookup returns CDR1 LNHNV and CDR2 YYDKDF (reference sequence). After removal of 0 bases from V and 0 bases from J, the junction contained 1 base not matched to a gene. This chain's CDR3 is CATSRETSGSYEQYF. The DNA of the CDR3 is TGTGCCACCAGCAGAGAAACTAGCGGCTCCTACGAGCAGTACTTC.

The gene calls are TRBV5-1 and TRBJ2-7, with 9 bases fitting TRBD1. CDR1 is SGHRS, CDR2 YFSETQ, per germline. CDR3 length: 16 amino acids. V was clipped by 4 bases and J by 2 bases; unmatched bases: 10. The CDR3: CASSPDRDRVPYEQYF. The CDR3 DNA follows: TGCGCCAGCAGCCCCGACCGGGACAGGGTACCCTACGAGCAGTACTTC.

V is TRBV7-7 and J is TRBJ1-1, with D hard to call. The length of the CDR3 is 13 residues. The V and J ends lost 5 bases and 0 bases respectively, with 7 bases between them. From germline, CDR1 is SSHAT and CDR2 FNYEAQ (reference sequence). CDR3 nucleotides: TGTGCCAGCAGCCCCGCGGTGAACACTGAAGCTTTCTTT. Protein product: CASSPAVNTEAFF.

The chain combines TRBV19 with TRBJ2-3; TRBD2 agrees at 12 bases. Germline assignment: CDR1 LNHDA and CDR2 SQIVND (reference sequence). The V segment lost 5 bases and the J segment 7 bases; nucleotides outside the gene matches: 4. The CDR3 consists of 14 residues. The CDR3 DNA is TGTGCCAGTAGTGCTAGCGGGAGGGCCAATACGCAGTATTTT. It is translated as CASSASGRANTQYF.

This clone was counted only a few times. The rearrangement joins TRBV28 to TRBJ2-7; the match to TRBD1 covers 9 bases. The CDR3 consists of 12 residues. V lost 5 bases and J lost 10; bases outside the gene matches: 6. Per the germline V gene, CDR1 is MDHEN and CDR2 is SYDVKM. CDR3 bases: TGTGCCAGCAGTCGAGGACAGGGGTCCCAGTACTTC. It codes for CASSRGQGSQYF.

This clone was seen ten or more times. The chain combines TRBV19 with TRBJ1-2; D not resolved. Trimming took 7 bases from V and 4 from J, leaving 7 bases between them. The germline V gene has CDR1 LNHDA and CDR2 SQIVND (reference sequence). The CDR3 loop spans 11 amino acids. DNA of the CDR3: TGTGCCAGTAAACAAACCTATGGCTACACCTTC. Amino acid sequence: CASKQTYGYTF. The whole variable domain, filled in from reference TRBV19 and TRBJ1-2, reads DGGITQSPKYLFRKEGQNVTLSCEQNLNHDAMYWYRQDPGQGLRLIYYSQIVNDFQKGDIAEGYSVSREKKESFPLTVTSAQKNPTAFYLCASKQTYGYTFGSGTRLTVV.

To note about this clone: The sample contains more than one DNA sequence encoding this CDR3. CDR3 region: CASSLLGTSTDTQYF. In DNA, the CDR3 is TGTGCCAGCAGCTTACTGGGGACAAGCACAGATACGCAGTATTTT. The V and J genes are TRBV7-9 and TRBJ2-3; possible D gene TRBD1, 6 bases. The V gene's germline CDR1 is SEHNR and CDR2 FQNEAQ (reference sequence). The V end was cut by 2 bases, the J end by 0 bases, with 9 bases between. This CDR3 comprises 15 residues.

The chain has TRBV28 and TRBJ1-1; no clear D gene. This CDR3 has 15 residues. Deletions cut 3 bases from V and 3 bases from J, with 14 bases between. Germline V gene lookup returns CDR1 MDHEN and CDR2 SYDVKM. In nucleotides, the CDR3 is TGTGCCAGCAGTTTGGTGATTGGCAGCCACACTGAAGCTTTCTTT. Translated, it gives CASSLVIGSHTEAFF.

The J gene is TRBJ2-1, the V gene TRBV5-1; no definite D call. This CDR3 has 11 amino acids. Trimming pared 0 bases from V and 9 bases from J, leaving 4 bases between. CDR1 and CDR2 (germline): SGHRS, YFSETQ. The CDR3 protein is CASSLGGEQFF. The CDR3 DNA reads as TGCGCCAGCAGCTTGGGCGGTGAGCAGTTCTTC.

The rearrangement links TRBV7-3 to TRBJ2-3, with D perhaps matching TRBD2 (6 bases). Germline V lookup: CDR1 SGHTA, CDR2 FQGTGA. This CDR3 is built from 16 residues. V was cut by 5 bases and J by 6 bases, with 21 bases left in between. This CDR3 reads CASSPFSGQFPDTQYF. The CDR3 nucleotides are TGTGCCAGCAGCCCGTTTAGCGGTCAATTCCCCGATACGCAGTATTTT.

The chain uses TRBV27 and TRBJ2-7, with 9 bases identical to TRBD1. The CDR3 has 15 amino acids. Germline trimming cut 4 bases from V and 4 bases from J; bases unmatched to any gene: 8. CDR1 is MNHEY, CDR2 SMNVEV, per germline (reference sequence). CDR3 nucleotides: TGTGCCAGCAGTTCAGGACAGGGGCCGAGTTACGAGCAGTACTTC. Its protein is CASSSGQGPSYEQYF.

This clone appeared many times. The CDR3 reads CASSEQGSTDTQYF. The DNA of the CDR3 is TGTGCCAGCAGTGAACAGGGGAGCACAGATACGCAGTATTTT. The chain couples TRBV6-4 to TRBJ2-3, with 7 bases matching TRBD1. Trimming removed 3 bases from V and 0 bases from J; junction bases left unmatched: 0. The CDR3 is 14 residues long. Germline loops: CDR1 MRHNA, CDR2 SNTAGT.

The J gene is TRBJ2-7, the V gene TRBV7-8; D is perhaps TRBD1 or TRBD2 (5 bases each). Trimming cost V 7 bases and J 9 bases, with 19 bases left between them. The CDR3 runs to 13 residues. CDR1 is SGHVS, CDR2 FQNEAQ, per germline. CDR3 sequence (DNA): TGTGCCAGCACCTCCGGGACCGATACCGGGCAGTACTTC. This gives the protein CASTSGTDTGQYF.

As DNA, the CDR3 is TGTGCCAGCAGCGACGCCTACAGGGTGGACTATGGCTACACCTTC. Translation gives CASSDAYRVDYGYTF. The chain employs TRBV2 and TRBJ1-2; a possible D gene is TRBD1 (6 bases). Germline-derived CDR1 and CDR2 are SNHLY and FYNNEI. V lost 6 bases and J lost 3, with 17 bases in between. This CDR3 has 15 residues.